The 29 T cell receptor beta chains reported below all come from one sample, sequenced in a study of CD8 T cells in Susac syndrome. RNA in amounts of roughly 0.5 to 1 ug was reverse transcribed with random hexamers. One entry per CDR3 protein, called by TCRdb with MiXCR from the immunoSEQ multiplex PCR reads. The table lists about 130,000 distinct CDR3 sequences, around nine tenths of them singletons, with under 0.25% in the top ten. Sequenced material: CD8+ T cells from PBMCs. The receptors come from a human donor with multiple sclerosis.

The chain is built from TRBV6-5 and TRBJ2-1; D is unresolved. The CDR3 covers 15 residues. Per germline, CDR1 MNHEY and CDR2 SVGAGI. V gave up 5 bases and J gave up 7 bases, with 18 bases separating them. The CDR3 spells CASSLGALSSNEQFF. For the CDR3, the DNA is TGTGCCAGCAGTCTTGGAGCTCTCTCTTCTAATGAGCAGTTCTTC.

This sequence joins TRBV20-1 and TRBJ1-1; D not resolved. The germline V and J ends were trimmed by 1 base and 4 bases, with 16 bases remaining between them. Germline-derived CDR1 and CDR2 are DFQATT and SNEGSKA (reference sequence). The CDR3 covers 15 residues. The CDR3 region is CSARGSILEGTEAFF. The CDR3 DNA reads TGCAGTGCTAGAGGGTCCATCCTGGAGGGCACTGAAGCTTTCTTT.

The chain couples TRBV11-3 to TRBJ2-1, with no clear D. The CDR3 totals 13 residues. Germline V gene lookup returns CDR1 SGHNT and CDR2 YENEEA. Trimming took off 4 bases at V and 7 bases at J, with 11 bases between the two ends. CDR3 nucleotides: TGTGCCAGCAGCTCCCCACTTGAGAATGAGCAGTTCTTC. This translates into CASSSPLENEQFF.

CDR3 amino acids: CSARDLGLGMRQPQHF. Written as DNA, the CDR3 is TGCAGTGCTAGAGATTTGGGGTTGGGGATGCGTCAGCCCCAGCATTTT. The chain employs TRBV20-1 and TRBJ1-5, with no clear D. The germline gives CDR1 DFQATT, CDR2 SNEGSKA (reference sequence). Trimming took 0 bases from V and 6 from J, leaving 18 bases between them. The CDR3 is 16 amino acids.

The rearrangement links TRBV2 to TRBJ2-2; tentatively, D is TRBD1 or TRBD2 (5 bases each). Trimming took off 6 bases at V and 2 bases at J, with 10 bases between the two ends. The germline V gene encodes CDR1 SNHLY and CDR2 FYNNEI. The CDR3 sequence is 14 residues long. The CDR3 DNA sequence: TGTGCCAGCAGAGGGGAGTCAAACACCGGGGAGCTGTTTTTT. Translating it yields CASRGESNTGELFF. Full variable domain (remainder filled in from reference TRBV2 and TRBJ2-2): EPEVTQTPSHQVTQMGQEVILRCVPISNHLYFYWYRQILGQKVEFLVSFYNNEISEKSEIFDDQFSVERPDGSNFTLKIRSTKLEDSAMYFCASRGESNTGELFFGEGSRLTVL.

This clonotype came up once. This rearrangement joins TRBV5-1 to TRBJ2-7, with 7 bases matching TRBD2. Trimming at V came to 3 bases and at J to 3 bases, leaving 6 bases not matched to a gene. Germline assignment: CDR1 SGHRS and CDR2 YFSETQ. The CDR3 spans 14 residues. The CDR3 loop reads CASSYGLGSYEQYF. As DNA, the CDR3 is TGCGCCAGCAGCTACGGACTAGGGAGCTACGAGCAGTACTTC.

CDR3 region: CASSQDSPGSEQYF. CDR3 sequence (DNA): TGTGCCAGCAGCCAAGATTCCCCGGGTAGCGAGCAGTACTTC. This rearrangement joins TRBV14 to TRBJ2-7; D not resolved. Per the germline V gene, CDR1 is SGHDN and CDR2 is FVKESK. This CDR3 contains 14 residues. Between the trimmed V and J ends, which lost 0 bases and 6 bases, there was a span of 12 bases.

This rearrangement joins TRBV4-2 to TRBJ2-5; D gene ambiguous. The CDR3 runs 15 residues. Trimming removed 0 bases from V and 1 base from J, with 9 bases in between. Germline lookup yields CDR1 LGHNA and CDR2 YNFKEQ. The CDR3 is CASSQDWPGQETQYF. Written as DNA, the CDR3 is TGTGCCAGCAGCCAAGATTGGCCAGGCCAAGAGACCCAGTACTTC.

The chain is built from TRBV27 and TRBJ2-7; D is unresolved. The CDR3 is 9 residues long. Trimming shortened V by 3 bases and J by 10 bases, and 4 bases separated the two germline ends. The germline CDR1 and CDR2 sequences are MNHEY and SMNVEV (reference sequence). CDR3 loop: CASSFGQYF. CDR3 sequence (DNA): TGTGCCAGCAGTTTCGGTCAGTACTTC.

The chain has TRBV9 and TRBJ2-7; D may be TRBD2 (6 bases). From germline, CDR1 is SGDLS and CDR2 YYNGEE. V shed 2 bases and J shed 2 bases, with 11 bases lying between them. There are 14 residues in the CDR3. The CDR3: CASSVGTGAYEQYF. CDR3 in DNA: TGTGCCAGCAGCGTCGGGACGGGGGCCTACGAGCAGTACTTC.

The chain employs TRBV3-1 and TRBJ2-7, with 7 bases identical to TRBD2. The J segment lost 6 bases and the V segment lost 4 bases, leaving 9 bases of the junction unmatched. The CDR3 contains 14 residues. CDR1 is LGHDT and CDR2 is YNNKEL in the germline V gene (reference sequence). CDR3 in DNA: TGTGCCAGCAGCCGGCGGGGACTACCCCTCGAGCAGTACTTC. This gives the protein CASSRRGLPLEQYF.

The chain carries TRBV15 and TRBJ2-7; D gene unclear. CDR1 is LNHNV, CDR2 YYDKDF, per germline (reference sequence). V shed 4 bases and J shed 4 bases, with 14 bases lying between them. This CDR3 region has 14 residues. CDR3 DNA sequence: TGTGCCACCAGCATTAGTACCCTTGCTTACGAGCAGTACTTC. Protein: CATSISTLAYEQYF. The full variable domain, rest sourced from reference TRBV15 and TRBJ2-7, is DAMVIQNPRYQVTQFGKPVTLSCSQTLNHNVMYWYQQKSSQAPKLLFHYYDKDFNNEADTPDNFQSRRPNTSFCFLDIRSPGLGDTAMYLCATSISTLAYEQYFGPGTRLTVT.

This chain joins TRBV5-4 and TRBJ1-1; D unresolved. V was cut by 4 bases and J by 4 bases, with 8 bases left in between. The CDR3 extends over 12 amino acids. In germline, CDR1 is SGHNT, CDR2 YYREEE (reference sequence). CDR3 protein: CASSHTSTEAFF. The DNA for the CDR3 is TGTGCCAGCAGCCACACGAGCACTGAAGCTTTCTTT. The full variable domain, its missing parts supplied by reference TRBV5-4 and TRBJ1-1, is ETGVTQSPTHLIKTRGQQVTLRCSSQSGHNTVSWYQQALGQGPQFIFQYYREEENGRGNFPPRFSGLQFPNYSSELNVNALELDDSALYLCASSHTSTEAFFGQGTRLTVV.

The chain has TRBV7-6 and TRBJ2-3; D uncertain. CDR3 length equals 13 residues. V was clipped by 5 bases and J by 2 bases, with 8 bases between them. CDR1 is SGHVS, CDR2 FNYEAQ, per germline. The CDR3 nucleotides read TGTGCCAGCAGCCGCCGTATCACAGATACGCAGTATTTT. Amino acids: CASSRRITDTQYF.

The chain joins TRBV15 to TRBJ1-1; D gene uncertain. The V end lost 1 base, the J end lost 8 bases, and 11 bases lay between the germline ends. Germline values: CDR1 LNHNV, CDR2 YYDKDF (reference sequence). The CDR3 is 13 residues long. CDR3 coding DNA: TGTGCCACCAGCAGAGCCAGTGGCCCCGAAGCTTTCTTT. Translating gives CATSRASGPEAFF.

The chain combines TRBV5-6 with TRBJ2-1; possibly TRBD1 for D (5 bases). Trimming cost V 0 bases and J 5 bases, with 9 bases left between them. The length of the CDR3 is 14 residues. Germline CDR1 reads SGHDT; CDR2 reads YYEEEE. The CDR3 nucleotides read TGTGCCAGCAGCTTGGGGGCAGGGAACAATGAGCAGTTCTTC. It is translated as CASSLGAGNNEQFF.

The gene calls are TRBV5-6 and TRBJ1-4, with no clear D. Germline V CDR1 and CDR2: SGHDT, YYEEEE. The length of the CDR3 is 16 residues. V lost 0 bases and J 8 bases, leaving 17 bases between the germline ends. Here the CDR3 DNA reads TGTGCCAGCAGCTTGGAAGGTTCGGGTCTTGGAGAAAAACTGTTTTTT. This codes for CASSLEGSGLGEKLFF.

The chain joins TRBV29-1 to TRBJ1-2; 8 bases fit TRBD1. The CDR3 extends over 12 amino acids. J was trimmed by 6 bases and V by 6 bases; bases with no gene match: 6. CDR1 and CDR2 (germline): SQVTM, ANQGSEA. DNA of the CDR3: TGCAGCGTCGGTGGGACAGGAAATGGCTACACCTTC. Protein sequence: CSVGGTGNGYTF.

This clonotype showed up just a few times. The CDR3 protein is CASSQGVLNTDTQYF. DNA of the CDR3: TGTGCCAGCAGCCAAGGCGTCCTCAACACAGATACGCAGTATTTT. The chain has TRBV14 and TRBJ2-3; D remains unclear. CDR1 is SGHDN and CDR2 is FVKESK in the germline V gene. Deletions cut 1 base from V and 2 bases from J, with 10 bases between. The CDR3 covers 15 residues.

The chain is built from TRBV5-6 and TRBJ1-1; unclear D gene. This CDR3 comprises 13 residues. The V end was cut by 5 bases, the J end by 1 base, with 9 bases between. The germline V gene has CDR1 SGHDT and CDR2 YYEEEE. DNA for the CDR3: TGTGCCAGCAGATACACGGGGAACACTGAAGCTTTCTTT. Translation: CASRYTGNTEAFF. The full variable domain, completed using reference TRBV5-6 and TRBJ1-1, is DAGVTQSPTHLIKTRGQQVTLRCSPKSGHDTVSWYQQALGQGPQFIFQYYEEEERQRGNFPDRFSGHQFPNYSSELNVNALLLGDSALYLCASRYTGNTEAFFGQGTRLTVV.

The genes are TRBV4-1 and TRBJ2-2; D uncertain. This CDR3 comprises 16 residues. Deletions cut 5 bases from V and 5 bases from J, with 18 bases between. CDR1 and CDR2 from the germline V gene are MGHRA and YSYEKL. CDR3 sequence reads: CASSISIQILTGELFF. Written as DNA, the CDR3 is TGCGCCAGCAGCATAAGCATCCAGATTCTGACCGGGGAGCTGTTTTTT.

The chain is built from TRBV7-3 and TRBJ1-4; D remains ambiguous. Per the germline V gene, CDR1 is SGHTA and CDR2 is FQGTGA. V lost 5 bases, J lost 0 bases, and 7 bases lay in between. This CDR3 has 14 amino acids. CDR3 sequence reads: CASSSHATNEKLFF. The DNA for the CDR3 is TGTGCCAGCAGCAGTCATGCAACTAATGAAAAACTGTTTTTT.

The V and J genes are TRBV29-1 and TRBJ2-1, with TRBD2 matching 7 bases. The CDR3 covers 16 residues. V shed 0 bases, J shed 0 bases, and the junction held 5 bases outside the gene matches. The germline CDR1 and CDR2 sequences are SQVTM and ANQGSEA. The CDR3 DNA sequence: TGCAGCGTTGAAGAATTAGCGGGCGGCTCCTACAATGAGCAGTTCTTC. Translated, it gives CSVEELAGGSYNEQFF.

The genes are TRBV27 and TRBJ2-7; 10 bases are shared with TRBD1. This CDR3 has 14 amino acids. Trimming cost V 4 bases and J 4 bases; bases outside gene matches: 4. Germline CDR1 MNHEY, CDR2 SMNVEV (reference sequence). CDR3 coding DNA: TGTGCCAGCAGTTGGACAGGGGGAGAATACGAGCAGTACTTC. Its translation: CASSWTGGEYEQYF.

In its sample, this clonotype was seen a few times. The chain combines TRBV9 with TRBJ2-1, with TRBD1 as a possible D gene (5 bases). V was clipped by 4 bases and J by 5 bases, with 13 bases between them. CDR3 length: 14 residues. Germline V gives CDR1 SGDLS, CDR2 YYNGEE. As DNA, the CDR3 is TGTGCCAGCAGCCCCCGCCGACAGCACAATGAGCAGTTCTTC. Residues: CASSPRRQHNEQFF. The complete variable domain, with remaining parts taken from reference TRBV9 and TRBJ2-1, reads DSGVTQTPKHLITATGQRVTLRCSPRSGDLSVYWYQQSLDQGLQFLIQYYNGEERAKGNILERFSAQQFPDLHSELNLSSLELGDSALYFCASSPRRQHNEQFFGPGTRLTVL.

The chain is built from TRBV7-9 and TRBJ2-1; D unresolved. From germline, CDR1 is SEHNR and CDR2 FQNEAQ (reference sequence). CDR3 size: 13 residues. V shed 0 bases and J shed 7 bases, with 7 bases lying between them. CDR3 in DNA: TGTGCCAGCAGCTTAGCGCTGGGGAATGAGCAGTTCTTC. It translates to CASSLALGNEQFF.

The chain joins TRBV2 to TRBJ2-1, with D unclear. Trimming took off 3 bases at V and 4 bases at J, with 7 bases between the two ends. The CDR3 has 13 amino acids. In germline, CDR1 is SNHLY, CDR2 FYNNEI. The CDR3 reads CASSDSLYNEQFF. The CDR3 coding sequence is TGTGCCAGCAGTGACAGTCTTTACAATGAGCAGTTCTTC.

The sample holds one count of this clonotype. This chain joins TRBV4-3 and TRBJ2-7, with TRBD1 identical over 8 bases. The ends lost 4 bases at V and 5 bases at J; junction bases unmatched: 10. CDR1 and CDR2 from the germline V gene are LGHNA and YSLEER. CDR3 length equals 15 residues. In DNA form, the CDR3 reads TGCGCCAGCAGCCCAGGGACAGGTGGAGGAAACGAGCAGTACTTC. Its translation is CASSPGTGGGNEQYF.

V is TRBV20-1 and J is TRBJ1-2; D perhaps matches TRBD1 (5 bases). CDR1 is DFQATT and CDR2 is SNEGSKA in the germline V gene (reference sequence). The CDR3 runs 10 residues. V was clipped by 8 bases and J by 8 bases, with 12 bases between them. CDR3 loop: CSIWGEGYTF. CDR3 DNA sequence: TGCAGTATCTGGGGCGAGGGCTACACCTTC.